This TCR beta chain was identified during a study of cytomegalovirus exposure and HLA in healthy donors. The germline gives CDR1 KGHSH, CDR2 LQKENI. The CDR3 spans 15 residues. The V segment lost 6 bases and the J segment 4 bases; nucleotides outside the gene matches: 11. PCR amplification relied on 60 Vbeta primers (plus 13 Jbeta primers). Clones were sequenced by immunoSEQ multiplex PCR, and TCRdb holds only the in-frame ones, with some missing. In the table there are 90,000 or so clones, 82% of which are singletons. Study observations and caveats: It was taken for granted in presence/absence analyses that sequencing depth across donors was roughly uniform. Trimming of TCR beta V- and J-genes showed a link, identified in a later analysis, to a missense DCLRE1C variant. A likely sequencing artifact accounted for one observed cluster of highly shared sequence variants.

With regard to this clone: Its target is not known.

The sequence was obtained from a man in his fifties in good health and CMV-seronegative. Sequenced: PBMCs. The gene calls are TRBV18 and TRBJ2-7, with 8 positions matching TRBD2. Here the CDR3 reads CASSHGGASYYEQYF. In DNA, the CDR3 is TGTGCCAGCTCCCACGGGGGGGCATCTTATTACGAGCAGTACTTC.